Included here is one TCR beta chain sequence, with context. Its antigen is currently unknown. CDR3 size: 14 residues. Germline lookup yields CDR1 SGDLS and CDR2 YYNGEE. Trimming left V 0 bases short and J 6 bases short, with 12 bases between. Sequenced material consisted of expressed TCRB transcripts (all of the isolated RNA was reverse transcribed). Sequencing of naive, central memory and regulatory T cell samples gave an average of approximately 3.8 million reads. Assay used: immunoSEQ multiplex PCR; TCRdb lists only in-frame clones, some missing. The table lists 500,000 to 650,000 clones, around 12% of them singletons. The data originate from a study of beta chain features in type 1 diabetes. Study-level points and caveats: Shortening that was moderate but significant affected the TCRB CDR3s of Type 1 diabetes patients in all four CD4+ subsets. In the patient group, naive, central memory and Treg TCRB repertoires seemed more alike than in the healthy donor group. There was a possibility that cDNA sequencing over-represented cells with high TCR expression.

The sample consisted of naive CD4+ T cells from blood. This TCR was recovered from a man aged 25-45 years with type 1 diabetes. The genes are TRBV9 and TRBJ1-2; TRBD1 might be the D (5 bases). The CDR3 region is CASSVDGQGNGYTF. The DNA of the CDR3 is TGTGCCAGCAGCGTAGATGGGCAGGGTAATGGCTACACCTTC.